This paragraph covers one TCR beta chain sequence. The data were taken from a study of blood T cell repertoires in COVID-19. Study overall: Samples came from the United States, Italy and Spain, spanning acute and convalescent COVID-19. From T cells, B-cell-depleted T cells, or PBMCs came the material, which was cDNA or gDNA.

Authors' data handling: Amplifying reference gene primers gave estimates of nucleated cell counts. The table came from immunoSEQ multiplex PCR; TCRdb's copy has only in-frame clones and leaves some out. V, J and clone size are taken as reported in that table, and D and trimming were inferred from the DNA itself. This sample yields around 68,000 clones, of which approximately 88% are seen a single time; 5% to 8% belongs to the top ten. Trimming removed 10 bases at V and 0 bases at J, with 15 bases between. Germline V gene data show CDR1 as SNHLY and CDR2 as FYNNEI. The CDR3 runs to 14 residues. Sequencing was performed on peripheral blood. The clonotype originates from a woman in her fifties or sixties with acute or convalescent COVID-19. The genes are TRBV2 and TRBJ1-1; no clear D gene. The CDR3 nucleotides are TGTGCCACCAAAGTTGAGAAAATGAACACTGAAGCTTTCTTT. Translating it yields CATKVEKMNTEAFF.